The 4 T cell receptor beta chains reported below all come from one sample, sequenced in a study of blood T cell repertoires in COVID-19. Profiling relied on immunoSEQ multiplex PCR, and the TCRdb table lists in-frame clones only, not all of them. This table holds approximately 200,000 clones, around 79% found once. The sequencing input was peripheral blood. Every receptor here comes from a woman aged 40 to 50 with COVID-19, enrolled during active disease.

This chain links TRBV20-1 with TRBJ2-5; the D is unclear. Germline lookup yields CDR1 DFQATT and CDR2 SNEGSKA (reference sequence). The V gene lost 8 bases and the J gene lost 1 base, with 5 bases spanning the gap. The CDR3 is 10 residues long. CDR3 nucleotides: TGCAGTCCCCTCCAAGAGACCCAGTACTTC. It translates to CSPLQETQYF.

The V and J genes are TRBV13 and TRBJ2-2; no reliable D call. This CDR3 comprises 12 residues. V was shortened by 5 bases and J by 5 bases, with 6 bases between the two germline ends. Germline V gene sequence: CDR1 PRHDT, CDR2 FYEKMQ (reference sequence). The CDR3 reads CASSVLTGELFF. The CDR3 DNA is TGTGCCAGCAGCGTATTGACCGGGGAGCTGTTTTTT.

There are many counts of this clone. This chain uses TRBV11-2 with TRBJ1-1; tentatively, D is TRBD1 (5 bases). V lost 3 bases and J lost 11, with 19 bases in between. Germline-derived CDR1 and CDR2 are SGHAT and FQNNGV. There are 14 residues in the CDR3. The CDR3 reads CASSLGQGFINAFF. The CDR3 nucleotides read TGTGCCAGCAGCTTGGGGCAGGGTTTTATTAATGCTTTCTTT.

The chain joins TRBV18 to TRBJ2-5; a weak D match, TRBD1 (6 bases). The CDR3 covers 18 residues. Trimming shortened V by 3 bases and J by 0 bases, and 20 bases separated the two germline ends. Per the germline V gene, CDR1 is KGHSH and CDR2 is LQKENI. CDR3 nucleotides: TGTGCCAGCTCACCCCCCGGGACATTTTATTCGTACCAAGAGACCCAGTACTTC. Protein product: CASSPPGTFYSYQETQYF.